These 20 T cell receptor beta chains were all obtained from the same sample, sequenced in a study of PD-L1 blockade in urothelial cancer (dated by TCRdb to 2016 to 2017). Libraries came from the immunoSEQ multiplex PCR assay. TCRdb mirrors the immuneACCESS table, restricted to in-frame sequences. Some clones are absent from its copies; in checked studies, under half trace to an unresolved V gene, and the reason for the others is unknown. The sample contains approximately 51,000 clones, around 86% of them found a single time. The ten largest clones add up to roughly 17% of the sample. This specimen consisted of PBMCs, obtained around atezolizumab (anti-PD-L1) treatment. Receptor source: a man in his fifties or sixties with urothelial cancer.

The rearrangement joins TRBV19 to TRBJ2-7; the match to TRBD1 covers 8 bases. Germline V CDR1 and CDR2: LNHDA, SQIVND (reference sequence). This CDR3 is 13 amino acids long. V trimming: 7 bases; J trimming: 9 bases; junction bases outside the gene matches: 11. This CDR3 is CASKGTDGQGQYF. The CDR3 DNA reads as TGTGCCAGTAAGGGGACGGACGGACAGGGGCAGTACTTC.

As DNA, the CDR3 is TGTGCCAGCACCAAATTAGCGGGGGGGGGAGAGACCCAGTACTTC. Translation gives CASTKLAGGGETQYF. The chain carries TRBV28 and TRBJ2-5; 11 positions agree with TRBD2. The CDR3 contains 15 residues. V was pared by 7 bases and J by 4 bases, with 8 bases of the junction left unmatched. Germline CDR1 MDHEN, CDR2 SYDVKM. The whole variable domain, filled in from reference TRBV28 and TRBJ2-5, reads DVKVTQSSRYLVKRTGEKVFLECVQDMDHENMFWYRQDPGLGLRLIYFSYDVKMKEKGDIPEGYSVSREKKERFSLILESASTNQTSMYLCASTKLAGGGETQYFGPGTRLLVL.

The J gene is TRBJ2-3, the V gene TRBV19, with D perhaps TRBD1 (6 bases). V was pared by 1 base and J by 4 bases, with 15 bases between. The V gene's germline CDR1 is LNHDA and CDR2 SQIVND (reference sequence). The length of the CDR3 is 16 residues. CDR3 protein: CASSIVRGSSADTQYF. The CDR3 bases are TGTGCCAGTAGTATAGTCAGGGGTTCGTCCGCAGATACGCAGTATTTT.

This clone was picked up a small number of times. This chain connects TRBV7-8 to TRBJ2-3; TRBD2 matches at 7 bases. V lost 3 bases to trimming and J lost 3 bases; unmatched junction nucleotides: 6. Per the germline V gene, CDR1 is SGHVS and CDR2 is FQNEAQ. This CDR3 has 15 residues. CDR3 amino acids: CASSFKRDPTDTQYF. The DNA for the CDR3 is TGTGCCAGCAGCTTCAAGCGGGATCCGACAGATACGCAGTATTTT. The full variable domain, in which reference TRBV7-8 and TRBJ2-3 provide the parts outside the CDR3, is GAGVSQSPRYKVAKRGQDVALRCDPISGHVSLFWYQQALGQGPEFLTYFQNEAQLDKSGLPSDRFFAERPEGSVSTLKIQRTQQEDSAVYLCASSFKRDPTDTQYFGPGTRLTVL.

The chain couples TRBV19 to TRBJ2-7, with D perhaps matching TRBD1 (6 bases). There are 14 residues in the CDR3. V lost 3 bases and J 3 bases, leaving 12 bases between the germline ends. The germline CDR1 and CDR2 sequences are LNHDA and SQIVND (reference sequence). CDR3: CASSMTDSLYEQYF. The DNA for the CDR3 is TGTGCCAGTAGTATGACGGACAGCCTCTACGAGCAGTACTTC.

The chain employs TRBV2 and TRBJ2-7; 9 positions match TRBD1. Germline CDR1 and CDR2: SNHLY and FYNNEI. CDR3 length: 13 amino acids. V shed 6 bases, J shed 5 bases, and the junction held 5 bases outside the gene matches. CDR3 DNA sequence: TGTGCCAGCAGGGGACAGGGTATCCACGAGCAGTACTTC. Residues: CASRGQGIHEQYF.

The J gene is TRBJ2-1, the V gene TRBV28; no reliable D call. Germline CDR1 MDHEN, CDR2 SYDVKM. This CDR3 is built from 16 residues. The V and J ends lost 2 bases and 0 bases respectively, with 11 bases between them. CDR3 nucleotide sequence: TGTGCCAGCAGTTTACAGGCCCCGAGCTCCTACAATGAGCAGTTCTTC. Its protein product is CASSLQAPSSYNEQFF.

The J gene is TRBJ1-5, the V gene TRBV30, with D maybe TRBD1 (5 bases). The CDR3 sequence is 13 residues long. Germline assignment: CDR1 GTSNPN and CDR2 SVGIG (reference sequence). Trimming took 0 bases from V and 6 from J, leaving 9 bases between them. The CDR3 bases are TGTGCCTGGAGTGTGGGGGGTGTTCAGCCCCAGCATTTT. It is translated as CAWSVGGVQPQHF.

CDR3: CASSQGTGGPYGYTF. DNA for the CDR3: TGTGCCAGCAGCCAAGGGACAGGGGGCCCCTATGGCTACACCTTC. The genes are TRBV11-3 and TRBJ1-2, with TRBD1 identical over 12 bases. The CDR3 is 15 amino acids. The germline V gene has CDR1 SGHNT and CDR2 YENEEA. After removal of 5 bases from V and 4 bases from J, the junction contained 5 bases not matched to a gene.

This rearrangement joins TRBV30 to TRBJ2-3; TRBD2 matches at 7 bases. Germline CDR1 reads GTSNPN; CDR2 reads SVGIG (reference sequence). J lost 0 bases, V lost 4 bases, and 4 bases had no gene match. There are 14 residues in the CDR3. CDR3 region: CAWTQRGSTDTQYF. The CDR3 DNA sequence: TGTGCCTGGACTCAGCGGGGTAGCACAGATACGCAGTATTTT.

This rearrangement joins TRBV2 to TRBJ2-2; D is possibly TRBD1 (6 bases). The CDR3 length is 14 residues. CDR1 and CDR2 (germline): SNHLY, FYNNEI. Trimming left V 9 bases short and J 2 bases short, with 13 bases between. Here the CDR3 reads CARGTPANTGELFF. The CDR3 DNA is TGTGCCAGGGGGACACCAGCCAACACCGGGGAGCTGTTTTTT.

The chain carries TRBV6-1 and TRBJ1-2; no definite D call. The germline CDR1 and CDR2 sequences are MNHNS and SASEGT. The V gene lost 1 base and the J gene lost 5 bases, with 11 bases spanning the gap. CDR3 length: 14 residues. CDR3 nucleotide sequence: TGTGCCAGCAGTGAAGGGCCTTTAAGTTATGGCTACACCTTC. Residues: CASSEGPLSYGYTF.

The V call is TRBV7-3, the J call TRBJ2-3; a possible D gene is TRBD2 (6 bases). The CDR3 covers 15 residues. Per the germline V gene, CDR1 is SGHTA and CDR2 is FQGTGA. The V end lost 1 base, the J end lost 6 bases, and 14 bases lay between the germline ends. The CDR3 DNA follows: TGTGCCAGCAGCTTAAGGCGGGGAAGGGATGATACGCAGTATTTT. Its translation: CASSLRRGRDDTQYF.

The chain joins TRBV6-6 to TRBJ2-1, with TRBD2 matching 12 bases. CDR3 length: 15 amino acids. CDR1 MNHNY and CDR2 SVGAGI come from the germline V gene (reference sequence). The V segment lost 3 bases and the J segment 6 bases; nucleotides outside the gene matches: 3. The CDR3 protein is CASSYLAGGSNEQFF. CDR3 in DNA: TGTGCCAGCAGTTATCTAGCGGGAGGGTCCAATGAGCAGTTCTTC.

The chain is built from TRBV9 and TRBJ2-3, with TRBD2 matching over 8 bases. The CDR3 extends over 17 amino acids. Germline V gene data show CDR1 as SGDLS and CDR2 as YYNGEE. The V gene end was trimmed by 1 base and the J gene end by 6 bases; junction bases not matched to a gene: 13. CDR3 DNA sequence: TGTGCCAGCAGCGTATTGTCCGGACTAGCAGGAAGTGATACGCAGTATTTT. This codes for CASSVLSGLAGSDTQYF.

CDR3 DNA sequence: TGTGCCAGCAGCTCCACCGGGACAGAGTACTATGGCTACACCTTC. Its translation is CASSSTGTEYYGYTF. The chain recombines TRBV7-9 with TRBJ1-2; 7 nucleotides align to TRBD1. In germline, CDR1 is SEHNR, CDR2 FQNEAQ (reference sequence). V lost 4 bases and J lost 3; bases outside the gene matches: 8. CDR3 length: 15 residues.

This clone appeared once. The chain couples TRBV11-3 to TRBJ2-3; D perhaps matches TRBD1 (7 bases). Per germline, CDR1 SGHNT and CDR2 YENEEA. There are 15 residues in the CDR3. With 8 bases removed from V and 1 base from J, the gap between germline ends came to 16 bases. The CDR3 protein is CASGQGGSGTDTQYF. In DNA, the CDR3 is TGTGCCAGCGGGCAGGGGGGCAGTGGCACAGATACGCAGTATTTT. The full variable domain, in which reference TRBV11-3 and TRBJ2-3 provide the parts outside the CDR3, is EAGVVQSPRYKIIEKKQPVAFWCNPISGHNTLYWYLQNLGQGPELLIRYENEEAVDDSQLPKDRFSAERLKGVDSTLKIQPAELGDSAVYLCASGQGGSGTDTQYFGPGTRLTVL.

The J gene is TRBJ2-3, the V gene TRBV7-3, with 9 bases fitting TRBD1. Germline V gene sequence: CDR1 SGHTA, CDR2 FQGTGA. This CDR3 has 14 amino acids. Trimming cost V 4 bases and J 8 bases; bases outside gene matches: 7. The CDR3 region is CASSWDRDGGTQYF. The CDR3 coding sequence is TGTGCCAGCAGCTGGGACAGGGATGGAGGTACGCAGTATTTT.

This chain links TRBV6-5 with TRBJ2-5, with D hard to call. V dropped 7 bases and J dropped 1 base, with 7 bases sitting between them. CDR1 and CDR2 (germline): MNHEY, SVGAGI. The CDR3 contains 12 residues. The CDR3 region has the DNA TGTGCCAGCATGGGCCGCCAAGAGACCCAGTACTTC. Its protein product is CASMGRQETQYF.

The rearrangement joins TRBV5-4 to TRBJ2-3; D remains ambiguous. With 3 bases removed from V and 1 base from J, the gap between germline ends came to 12 bases. The CDR3 totals 15 residues. Germline CDR1 and CDR2: SGHNT and YYREEE (reference sequence). The CDR3 DNA reads as TGTGCCAGCAGCTATTCCATTTTTCGCACAGATACGCAGTATTTT. It codes for CASSYSIFRTDTQYF. The variable domain in full, completed from reference TRBV5-4 and TRBJ2-3, reads ETGVTQSPTHLIKTRGQQVTLRCSSQSGHNTVSWYQQALGQGPQFIFQYYREEENGRGNFPPRFSGLQFPNYSSELNVNALELDDSALYLCASSYSIFRTDTQYFGPGTRLTVL.